This T cell receptor beta chain was captured in a study of T-cell memory formation after mild COVID-19. At the level of the study: TCR clusters were mostly confined to one donor each.

The CDR3 is 21 amino acids. TCRdb processed the 5' RACE reads anew with MiXCR; each CDR3 protein has one entry. The sample comprises about 600,000 distinct CDR3 sequences, about a fifth of which are singletons, and roughly 8.1% rests with the top ten. The specimen was PBMCs or a T cell subset sorted from them (not recorded which). This clonotype was sampled from an adult woman who had mild COVID-19 (a few samples of this study predate the infection). Cell type and time point are not known. This chain uses TRBV21-1 with TRBJ1-1. TRBV21-1 is an annotated pseudogene. The CDR3 DNA is TGTGCCAGCAGCAAACCCAGGCTAGTAGTCCTAACCCCGACGAAAAATGCTGAAGCTTTCTTT. It specifies CASSKPRLVVLTPTKNAEAFF.